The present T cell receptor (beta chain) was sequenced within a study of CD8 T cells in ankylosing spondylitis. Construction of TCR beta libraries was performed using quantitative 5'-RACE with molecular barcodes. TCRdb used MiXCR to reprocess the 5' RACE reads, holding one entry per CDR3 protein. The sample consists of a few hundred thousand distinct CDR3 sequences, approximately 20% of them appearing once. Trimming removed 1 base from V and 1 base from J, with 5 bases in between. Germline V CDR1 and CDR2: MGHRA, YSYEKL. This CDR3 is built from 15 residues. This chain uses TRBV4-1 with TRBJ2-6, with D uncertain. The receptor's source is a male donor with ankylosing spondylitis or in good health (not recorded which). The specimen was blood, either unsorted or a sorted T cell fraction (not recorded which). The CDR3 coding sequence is TGCGCCAGCAGCCAAGGGCCTTCTGGGGCCAACGTCCTGACTTTC. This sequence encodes CASSQGPSGANVLTF.